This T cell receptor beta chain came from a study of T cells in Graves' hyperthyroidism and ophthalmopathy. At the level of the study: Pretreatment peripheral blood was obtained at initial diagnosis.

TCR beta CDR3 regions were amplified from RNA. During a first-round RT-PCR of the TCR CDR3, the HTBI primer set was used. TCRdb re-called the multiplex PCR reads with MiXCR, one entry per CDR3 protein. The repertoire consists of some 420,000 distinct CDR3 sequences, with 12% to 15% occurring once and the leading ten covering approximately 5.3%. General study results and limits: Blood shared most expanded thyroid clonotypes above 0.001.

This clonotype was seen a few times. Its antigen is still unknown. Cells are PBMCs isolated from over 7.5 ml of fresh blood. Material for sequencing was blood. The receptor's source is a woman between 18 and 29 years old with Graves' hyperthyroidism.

The CDR3 DNA follows: TGCAGCGTTGATTCGGGACAGGGGCGTTCCTACGAGCAGTACTTC. Translation gives CSVDSGQGRSYEQYF. The V and J genes are TRBV29-1 and TRBJ2-7, with 10 bases fitting TRBD1. V shed 3 bases, J shed 1 base, and the junction held 6 bases outside the gene matches. CDR3 size: 15 residues. Per germline, CDR1 SQVTM and CDR2 ANQGSEA.